These 5 T cell receptor beta chains came from one sample sequenced in a study of blood T cell repertoires in COVID-19 (dated by TCRdb to about 2020). Libraries were built with the immunoSEQ multiplex PCR assay. This is the immuneACCESS table as TCRdb keeps it, with only in-frame sequences that have V and J called. A part of the clones is gone; compared with another copy, unresolved V genes explain less than half, and the rest is unexplained. Present in this sample are under 150,000 clones, approximately 91% of which were seen just once. The top ten constitute around 8.4% of the sample. The sample taken for sequencing was peripheral blood. These receptors were taken from a woman aged 70 to 79 who had recovered from COVID-19.

This chain joins TRBV5-1 and TRBJ2-7; D not certain. Trimming cost V 3 bases and J 3 bases, with 13 bases left between them. CDR3 length: 14 amino acids. Germline CDR1 SGHRS, CDR2 YFSETQ. The CDR3: CASSWSVPDYEQYF. The DNA for the CDR3 is TGCGCCAGCAGCTGGAGCGTACCCGACTACGAGCAGTACTTC.

This rearrangement joins TRBV29-1 to TRBJ2-5; 9 bases map to TRBD1. Looked up from germline, CDR1 is SQVTM and CDR2 is ANQGSEA. This CDR3 has 12 amino acids. V gave up 6 bases and J gave up 6 bases; unmatched junction bases: 5. This chain's CDR3 is CSVSGTGKTQYF. In DNA, the CDR3 is TGCAGCGTCTCCGGGACAGGGAAGACCCAGTACTTC.

V usage is TRBV7-9 and J usage is TRBJ2-5; 7 nucleotides match TRBD1. Per the germline V gene, CDR1 is SEHNR and CDR2 is FQNEAQ (reference sequence). The J segment lost 4 bases and the V segment lost 5 bases, leaving 7 bases of the junction unmatched. This CDR3 contains 14 residues. This CDR3 is CASSPRGPGETQYF. CDR3 nucleotide sequence: TGTGCCAGCAGCCCGAGGGGGCCTGGAGAGACCCAGTACTTC.

The gene calls are TRBV30 and TRBJ1-3, with D maybe TRBD1 (6 bases). CDR3 length equals 16 residues. V lost 5 bases, J lost 1 base, and 18 bases lay in between. Germline loops: CDR1 GTSNPN, CDR2 SVGIG (reference sequence). CDR3 loop: CAWARGGGFSGNTIYF. In DNA, the CDR3 is TGTGCCTGGGCCAGGGGAGGGGGTTTTTCTGGAAACACCATATATTTT. The whole variable domain, remainder taken from reference TRBV30 and TRBJ1-3, is SQTIHQWPATLVQPVGSPLSLECTVEGTSNPNLYWYRQAAGRGLQLLFYSVGIGQISSEVPQNLSASRPQDRQFILSSKKLLLSDSGFYLCAWARGGGFSGNTIYFGEGSWLTVV.

The V call is TRBV18, the J call TRBJ2-5; no clear D. V lost 6 bases to trimming and J lost 4 bases, with 9 bases between them. The CDR3 consists of 12 residues. The germline V gene has CDR1 KGHSH and CDR2 LQKENI. The CDR3 bases are TGTGCCAGCTCTCCCATGAGAGAGACCCAGTACTTC. It encodes CASSPMRETQYF.